The 19 T cell receptor beta chains presented below share a single source sample, sequenced in a study of T cell responses to AZD1222 COVID-19 vaccine. TCRdb's table, derived via immunoSEQ multiplex PCR, lists solely in-frame clones and lacks some. The data show about 120,000 clones, 80% to 95% seen once. The sequencing here drew on peripheral blood, taken 28 days after the second dose of the MenACWY control vaccine. These receptors were collected from an adult who received the MenACWY meningococcal vaccine as a control.

The chain links TRBV7-8 to TRBJ2-3; no definite D call. The CDR3 length is 14 residues. The V gene lost 5 bases and the J gene lost 2 bases, with 11 bases spanning the gap. CDR1 and CDR2 from the germline V gene are SGHVS and FQNEAQ. In DNA form, the CDR3 reads TGTGCCAGCAGCCCACTCTCGAACACAGATACGCAGTATTTT. Translation gives CASSPLSNTDTQYF.

The V and J genes are TRBV5-1 and TRBJ1-1; D unclear. The CDR3 length is 14 residues. Trimming shortened V by 0 bases and J by 1 base, and 7 bases separated the two germline ends. Germline CDR1 reads SGHRS; CDR2 reads YFSETQ. CDR3 nucleotide sequence: TGCGCCAGCAGCTTGGGGACCGGGAACACTGAAGCTTTCTTT. Translation gives CASSLGTGNTEAFF.

This clone turned up a few times. The V call is TRBV4-2, the J call TRBJ2-3; 15 bases match TRBD2. Germline V gives CDR1 LGHNA, CDR2 YNFKEQ. This CDR3 spans 23 amino acids. V shed 4 bases, J shed 2 bases, and the junction held 22 bases outside the gene matches. For the CDR3, the DNA is TGTGCCAGCAGCCGCACCGGGACTAGCGGGGGGTCGATGGGTCGAACTCTCACAGATACGCAGTATTTT. Residues: CASSRTGTSGGSMGRTLTDTQYF.

This clone has more than one count but fewer than ten. The gene calls are TRBV5-8 and TRBJ1-2; D gene uncertain. Trimming removed 0 bases from V and 6 bases from J, with 12 bases in between. The CDR3 covers 14 residues. Germline assignment: CDR1 SGHTS and CDR2 YDEGEE. The CDR3 DNA reads as TGTGCCAGCAGCTTGGGGACCAGAGACGATGGCTACACCTTC. It translates to CASSLGTRDDGYTF.

This clone came up a few times. V is TRBV27 and J is TRBJ1-5; D not certain. V lost 3 bases and J lost 10, with 19 bases in between. CDR1 and CDR2 (germline): MNHEY, SMNVEV (reference sequence). The CDR3 extends over 15 amino acids. Here the CDR3 reads CASSFRSRELGPQHF. The CDR3 coding sequence is TGTGCCAGCAGTTTTCGGTCCCGAGAACTGGGACCCCAGCATTTT.

The chain has TRBV12-3 or TRBV12-4 and TRBJ2-7; D unresolved. This CDR3 is built from 12 residues. V dropped 5 bases and J dropped 5 bases, with 10 bases sitting between them. The CDR3 DNA is TGTGCCAGCAGTCCTAGTTTCGACGAGCAGTACTTC. Amino acid sequence: CASSPSFDEQYF.

The chain employs TRBV18 and TRBJ2-7; TRBD1 matches at 7 bases. The germline V gene has CDR1 KGHSH and CDR2 LQKENI. The CDR3 is 16 residues long. The V and J ends lost 4 bases and 2 bases, in that order; junction bases with no gene match: 11. The CDR3 nucleotides are TGTGCCAGCTCACAGGAAACAGGGGTCCCTACCTACGAGCAGTACGTC. Protein product: CASSQETGVPTYEQYV.

The chain is built from TRBV6-6 and TRBJ2-3; 12 bases map to TRBD2. The trim removed 6 bases at V and 1 base at J, leaving 5 bases unmatched. The CDR3 extends over 16 amino acids. The germline gives CDR1 MNHNY, CDR2 SVGAGI (reference sequence). CDR3 bases: TGTGCCAGCAGGCCCGGGACTAGCGGGCGCACAGATACGCAGTATTTT. Its translation is CASRPGTSGRTDTQYF.

The gene calls are TRBV6-4 and TRBJ2-1; D possibly corresponds to TRBD2 (5 bases). The V and J ends lost 2 bases and 9 bases respectively, with 5 bases between them. Germline values: CDR1 MRHNA, CDR2 SNTAGT. The CDR3 has 11 amino acids. The CDR3 region has the DNA TGTGCCAGCAGTGACGCGGGTGAGCAGTTCTTC. Translated: CASSDAGEQFF.

V usage is TRBV2 and J usage is TRBJ1-1, with D possibly matching TRBD1 (5 bases). The CDR3 runs 13 residues. Between the trimmed V and J ends, which lost 4 bases and 1 base, there was a span of 7 bases. Germline V CDR1 and CDR2: SNHLY, FYNNEI. In DNA, the CDR3 is TGTGCCAGCAGTGTCAGGGAGAACACTGAAGCTTTCTTT. Protein: CASSVRENTEAFF. The whole variable domain, remainder taken from reference TRBV2 and TRBJ1-1, is EPEVTQTPSHQVTQMGQEVILRCVPISNHLYFYWYRQILGQKVEFLVSFYNNEISEKSEIFDDQFSVERPDGSNFTLKIRSTKLEDSAMYFCASSVRENTEAFFGQGTRLTVV.

This clone came up once. This rearrangement joins TRBV11-2 to TRBJ2-2; 9 positions match TRBD1. Germline V CDR1 and CDR2: SGHAT, FQNNGV. V was clipped by 2 bases and J by 5 bases; unmatched bases: 6. CDR3 size: 16 residues. The CDR3 sequence is CASSLSGQGGTGELFF. CDR3 coding DNA: TGTGCCAGCAGCTTATCGGGACAGGGTGGTACCGGGGAGCTGTTTTTT.

The chain uses TRBV19 and TRBJ1-5; the match to TRBD1 covers 7 bases. The germline gives CDR1 LNHDA, CDR2 SQIVND (reference sequence). The V segment lost 3 bases and the J segment 6 bases; nucleotides outside the gene matches: 14. CDR3 length: 17 residues. The CDR3 protein is CASSMKSVRGFVQPQHF. The CDR3 coding sequence is TGTGCCAGTAGTATGAAATCCGTCAGGGGGTTTGTTCAGCCCCAGCATTTT.

The chain links TRBV7-9 to TRBJ1-1; 8 bases match TRBD1. V lost 5 bases and J lost 8; bases outside the gene matches: 10. The V gene's germline CDR1 is SEHNR and CDR2 FQNEAQ (reference sequence). The CDR3 runs to 14 residues. The CDR3 spells CASSLEQGVMEAFF. The CDR3 region has the DNA TGTGCCAGCAGCCTGGAACAGGGGGTGATGGAAGCTTTCTTT. The full variable domain, in which reference TRBV7-9 and TRBJ1-1 provide the parts outside the CDR3, is DTGVSQNPRHKITKRGQNVTFRCDPISEHNRLYWYRQTLGQGPEFLTYFQNEAQLEKSRLLSDRFSAERPKGSFSTLEIQRTEQGDSAMYLCASSLEQGVMEAFFGQGTRLTVV.

The rearrangement links TRBV28 to TRBJ2-5; D perhaps matches TRBD2 (5 bases). The ends were cut back, 5 bases at V and 0 bases at J, with 10 bases in the middle. CDR1 is MDHEN and CDR2 is SYDVKM in the germline V gene. The CDR3 is made up of 14 amino acids. The CDR3 DNA follows: TGTGCCAGCAGTCGACGACTATACCAAGAGACCCAGTACTTC. This encodes CASSRRLYQETQYF.

The chain employs TRBV18 and TRBJ2-2; D gene unclear. Germline V lookup: CDR1 KGHSH, CDR2 LQKENI. Trimming stripped 0 bases from V and 1 base from J, with 6 bases between. The CDR3 covers 15 residues. The CDR3: CASSPPSVNTGELFF. In nucleotides, the CDR3 is TGTGCCAGCTCACCACCGTCAGTGAACACCGGGGAGCTGTTTTTT.

J is TRBJ2-1 and V is TRBV27, with a weak D call TRBD1 (5 bases). Per germline, CDR1 MNHEY and CDR2 SMNVEV (reference sequence). The CDR3 length is 16 residues. The V end was cut by 2 bases, the J end by 3 bases, with 14 bases between. The CDR3 loop is CASSLTGGNFYNEQFF. Written as DNA, the CDR3 is TGTGCCAGCAGTTTAACAGGCGGAAACTTCTACAATGAGCAGTTCTTC.

This chain connects TRBV7-6 to TRBJ1-5; D unclear. Germline V gene lookup returns CDR1 SGHVS and CDR2 FNYEAQ. The V and J ends lost 1 base and 2 bases respectively, with 12 bases between them. CDR3 size: 16 residues. CDR3 DNA: TGTGCCAGCAGCTTAGTTTGTTGGGGAGGCAATCAGCCCCAGCATTTT. This codes for CASSLVCWGGNQPQHF.

The rearrangement joins TRBV9 to TRBJ2-1; 9 nucleotides match TRBD1. The junction had 20 bases not matched to a gene; V was cut back by 5 bases and J by 8 bases. This CDR3 contains 18 residues. Germline lookup yields CDR1 SGDLS and CDR2 YYNGEE. Here the CDR3 DNA reads TGTGCCAGCAGTAAACAGGGGGCTTACGGGAGAATTATGGATGAGCAGTTCTTC. This translates into CASSKQGAYGRIMDEQFF.

The J gene is TRBJ1-4, the V gene TRBV7-8; TRBD1 aligns across 10 bases. The J segment lost 4 bases and the V segment lost 3 bases, leaving 5 bases of the junction unmatched. Germline V gene data show CDR1 as SGHVS and CDR2 as FQNEAQ. The CDR3 covers 16 residues. CDR3 region: CASSLRGTGDNEKLFF. The CDR3 coding sequence is TGTGCCAGCAGCTTGCGAGGGACAGGGGATAATGAAAAACTGTTTTTT.